These 29 T cell receptor beta chains were all obtained from the same sample, sequenced in a study of cytomegalovirus exposure and HLA in healthy donors (dated by TCRdb to 2016 to 2017). Libraries were constructed by the immunoSEQ multiplex PCR assay. The multiplex PCR relied on a mix of 60 forward primers for TCR Vbeta segments and 13 reverse primers for TCR Jbeta segments. In TCRdb, the immuneACCESS table is reduced to in-frame sequences with V and J assigned. These tables do not hold every clone; where another copy was compared, an unresolved V gene accounts for under half, and the others remain unexplained. Here the sample has some 180,000 clones; about 80% occur a single time. In total, the top ten clones hold 11% to 15% of the sample. Sequencing was performed on PBMCs. These receptors came from a woman under 40 in good health and CMV-seropositive.

Regarding this clone: At the DNA level, this CDR3 is encoded by other sequences in the same sample as well. V usage is TRBV14 and J usage is TRBJ2-7, with D possibly TRBD2 on 5 matching bases. Germline CDR1 and CDR2: SGHDN and FVKESK. The CDR3 is 14 residues long. Trimming took 3 bases from V and 6 from J, leaving 15 bases between them. DNA of the CDR3: TGTGCCAGCAGCCACGAGGCATCTAGCCTCGAGCAGTACTTC. Residues: CASSHEASSLEQYF.

The chain joins TRBV6-5 to TRBJ2-7; the match to TRBD2 covers 7 bases. Germline assignment: CDR1 MNHEY and CDR2 SVGAGI. J lost 4 bases, V lost 0 bases, and 6 bases had no gene match. The CDR3 contains 15 residues. CDR3 region: CASSYSASGSYEQYF. In DNA form, the CDR3 reads TGTGCCAGCAGTTACTCGGCTAGCGGTTCATACGAGCAGTACTTC.

This clone appeared a single time. V and J are TRBV30 and TRBJ1-5; D not certain. The V end was cut by 1 base, the J end by 7 bases, with 14 bases between. This CDR3 is built from 14 residues. Germline V CDR1 and CDR2: GTSNPN, SVGIG (reference sequence). The DNA for the CDR3 is TGTGCCTGGAGTGCCGGAGGGCCAGGCCAGCCCCAGCATTTT. This sequence encodes CAWSAGGPGQPQHF. Full variable domain (missing parts from reference TRBV30 and TRBJ1-5): SQTIHQWPATLVQPVGSPLSLECTVEGTSNPNLYWYRQAAGRGLQLLFYSVGIGQISSEVPQNLSASRPQDRQFILSSKKLLLSDSGFYLCAWSAGGPGQPQHFGDGTRLSIL.

The chain employs TRBV2 and TRBJ1-5; TRBD1 matches at 9 bases. V lost 4 bases, J lost 3 bases, and 16 bases stayed unmatched. Germline V lookup: CDR1 SNHLY, CDR2 FYNNEI. The CDR3 covers 19 residues. The CDR3 spells CASSGGTSRGQGNNQPQHF. CDR3 DNA sequence: TGTGCCAGCAGTGGGGGGACAAGTAGGGGACAGGGCAACAATCAGCCCCAGCATTTT.

The chain has TRBV5-1 and TRBJ1-2; D call uncertain. V lost 3 bases to trimming and J lost 6 bases, with 12 bases between them. Germline-derived CDR1 and CDR2 are SGHRS and YFSETQ. This CDR3 has 13 amino acids. CDR3 in amino acids: CASSSDSMNGYTF. The CDR3 DNA sequence: TGCGCCAGCAGCTCGGACTCCATGAATGGCTACACCTTC.

This chain links TRBV2 with TRBJ2-5; no clear D. This CDR3 is 15 amino acids long. Germline V CDR1 and CDR2: SNHLY, FYNNEI. Trimming stripped 5 bases from V and 0 bases from J, with 13 bases between. The CDR3: CASSSWVGDQETQYF. Here the CDR3 DNA reads TGTGCCAGCAGTTCCTGGGTAGGAGACCAAGAGACCCAGTACTTC.

The chain links TRBV6-6 to TRBJ2-5; the match to TRBD2 covers 10 bases. The end of the DNA fits TRBJ2-7 better, so the J call may be wrong. This CDR3 has 15 amino acids. From germline, CDR1 is MNHNY and CDR2 SVGAGI (reference sequence). As DNA, the CDR3 is TGTGCCAGCAGCCGCAGGACTAGCGGAGACTACGAGCAGTACTTC. It encodes CASSRRTSGDYEQYF.

The chain recombines TRBV29-1 with TRBJ2-7, with D perhaps TRBD2 (5 bases). The CDR3 totals 13 residues. Trimming took 5 bases from V and 2 from J, leaving 13 bases between them. Germline values: CDR1 SQVTM, CDR2 ANQGSEA. CDR3 region: CSVQTGGTYEQYF. In nucleotides, the CDR3 is TGCAGCGTTCAGACTGGAGGAACCTACGAGCAGTACTTC.

V usage is TRBV5-6 and J usage is TRBJ1-6; a possible D gene is TRBD1 (5 bases). Trimming took 0 bases from V and 6 from J, leaving 10 bases between them. The germline CDR1 and CDR2 sequences are SGHDT and YYEEEE. This CDR3 region has 15 residues. The CDR3 is CASSLGAGRNSPLHF. CDR3 sequence (DNA): TGTGCCAGCAGCTTGGGGGCAGGGCGTAATTCACCCCTCCACTTT.

CDR3 nucleotide sequence: TGTGCCAGCAGCCTAGGGGGAGTGGGCGGCTATGGCTACACCTTC. This codes for CASSLGGVGGYGYTF. The chain uses TRBV28 and TRBJ1-2; weak D call: TRBD1 (6 bases). Trimming took 6 bases from V and 4 from J, leaving 18 bases between them. CDR1 is MDHEN and CDR2 is SYDVKM in the germline V gene. CDR3 length equals 15 residues.

This chain uses TRBV6-1 with TRBJ2-3; D unresolved. The CDR3 consists of 16 residues. Looked up from germline, CDR1 is MNHNS and CDR2 is SASEGT. Trimming pared 4 bases from V and 2 bases from J, leaving 16 bases between. The CDR3 region is CASSGLTDSVTDTQYF. CDR3 DNA sequence: TGTGCCAGCAGTGGACTGACTGATTCTGTCACAGATACGCAGTATTTT.

The chain recombines TRBV30 with TRBJ2-7; 7 bases agree with TRBD2. V shed 1 base and J 2 bases; nucleotides not matched to a gene: 8. Per the germline V gene, CDR1 is GTSNPN and CDR2 is SVGIG (reference sequence). CDR3 length: 15 amino acids. CDR3 sequence reads: CAWSAGGLSTYEQYF. The CDR3, as DNA: TGTGCCTGGAGTGCGGGGGGACTTTCTACCTACGAGCAGTACTTC.

The chain combines TRBV4-2 with TRBJ2-5, with D tentatively TRBD1 (5 bases). Germline CDR1 reads LGHNA; CDR2 reads YNFKEQ. Trimming pared 1 base from V and 0 bases from J, leaving 18 bases between. This CDR3 has 18 residues. The CDR3 is CASSQVEITGANQETQYF. Here the CDR3 DNA reads TGTGCCAGCAGCCAAGTCGAAATAACAGGTGCTAACCAAGAGACCCAGTACTTC.

The V call is TRBV4-1, the J call TRBJ1-6, with TRBD1 as a possible D gene (5 bases). Germline V gives CDR1 MGHRA, CDR2 YSYEKL. There are 14 residues in the CDR3. The V gene lost 6 bases and the J gene lost 9 bases, with 15 bases spanning the gap. The CDR3 nucleotides are TGCGCCAGCAGGACCCGGGCCGGGGGTTCACCCCTCCACTTT. Protein sequence: CASRTRAGGSPLHF.

The chain combines TRBV6-5 with TRBJ2-3; possible D gene TRBD1, 6 bases. Trimming removed 2 bases at V and 5 bases at J, with 14 bases between. CDR1 is MNHEY and CDR2 is SVGAGI in the germline V gene. The CDR3 is 15 residues long. The CDR3 loop is CASSYEAGVIDTQYF. The CDR3 DNA follows: TGTGCCAGCAGTTACGAGGCAGGGGTTATAGATACGCAGTATTTT.

The J gene is TRBJ1-1, the V gene TRBV27, with 9 bases that match TRBD1. Per germline, CDR1 MNHEY and CDR2 SMNVEV (reference sequence). V gave up 6 bases and J gave up 5 bases; unmatched junction bases: 4. CDR3 size: 13 residues. Here the CDR3 reads CASRSDRGTEAFF. The CDR3 coding sequence is TGTGCCAGCAGATCGGACAGGGGAACTGAAGCTTTCTTT.

This clone was observed a few times. The V call is TRBV29-1, the J call TRBJ1-2; a weak D match, TRBD1 (6 bases). The CDR3 contains 13 residues. CDR1 is SQVTM, CDR2 ANQGSEA, per germline. V was shortened by 1 base and J by 4 bases, with 10 bases between the two germline ends. The CDR3, as DNA: TGCAGCGTTGAAGGTAAAGGGGGCTATGGCTACACCTTC. It specifies CSVEGKGGYGYTF.

This chain links TRBV5-1 with TRBJ2-7, with TRBD2 matching 7 bases. Germline values: CDR1 SGHRS, CDR2 YFSETQ. The CDR3 is 14 amino acids. Trimming cost V 5 bases and J 4 bases; bases outside gene matches: 9. CDR3 coding DNA: TGCGCCAGCAGGCGACGGGGGAGGGGATACGAGCAGTACTTC. Translation gives CASRRRGRGYEQYF.

The chain combines TRBV30 with TRBJ2-3, with 14 bases lining up with TRBD2. V shed 5 bases, J shed 6 bases, and the junction held 7 bases outside the gene matches. The germline gives CDR1 GTSNPN, CDR2 SVGIG (reference sequence). This CDR3 has 15 residues. The CDR3, as DNA: TGTGCCTGGGCCGGGACTAGCGGGAGCAGGGATACGCAGTATTTT. Translated, it gives CAWAGTSGSRDTQYF.

The gene calls are TRBV27 and TRBJ2-7; 8 nucleotides agree with TRBD1. This CDR3 has 13 amino acids. Germline V lookup: CDR1 MNHEY, CDR2 SMNVEV (reference sequence). V shed 5 bases, J shed 7 bases, and the junction held 7 bases outside the gene matches. CDR3 coding DNA: TGTGCCAGCAGTCCAACCGGGACAGGAGAGCAGTACTTC. Its translation is CASSPTGTGEQYF.

The chain recombines TRBV10-3 with TRBJ2-7, with 12 bases lining up with TRBD2. The CDR3 is 14 residues long. The germline V gene encodes CDR1 ENHRY and CDR2 SYGVKD. Germline trimming cut 8 bases from V and 4 bases from J; bases unmatched to any gene: 6. This CDR3 reads CAIQTSGSSYEQYF. CDR3 nucleotide sequence: TGTGCCATCCAGACTAGCGGGAGCTCTTACGAGCAGTACTTC.

This chain joins TRBV4-3 and TRBJ2-1, with 8 nucleotides matching TRBD2. Trimming cost V 1 base and J 8 bases; bases outside gene matches: 7. Germline V gives CDR1 LGHNA, CDR2 YSLEER. The CDR3 runs to 15 residues. The CDR3 sequence: CASSQGPSGRDEQFF. The CDR3 nucleotides are TGCGCCAGCAGCCAAGGTCCCAGCGGGAGAGATGAGCAGTTCTTC.

This chain uses TRBV5-6 with TRBJ2-1, with 10 bases aligning to TRBD2. V was pared by 4 bases and J by 9 bases, with 13 bases of the junction left unmatched. This CDR3 has 16 residues. Per the germline V gene, CDR1 is SGHDT and CDR2 is YYEEEE. CDR3 nucleotide sequence: TGTGCCAGCAGCCCGCTAGCGGGGGTCGGGAAGGGTGAGCAGTTCTTC. Protein sequence: CASSPLAGVGKGEQFF. The full variable domain, in which reference TRBV5-6 and TRBJ2-1 provide the parts outside the CDR3, is DAGVTQSPTHLIKTRGQQVTLRCSPKSGHDTVSWYQQALGQGPQFIFQYYEEEERQRGNFPDRFSGHQFPNYSSELNVNALLLGDSALYLCASSPLAGVGKGEQFFGPGTRLTVL.

Concerning this clone itself: The junction shows a germline mismatch at one end, possibly a read error. The same CDR3 is also encoded by other DNA sequences in this sample. This chain joins TRBV6-5 and TRBJ2-3; a weak D match, TRBD1 (6 bases). Germline assignment: CDR1 MNHEY and CDR2 SVGAGI. The CDR3 is 14 amino acids. The CDR3 is CASGWSGDTDTQYF. CDR3 coding DNA: TGTGCCAGCGGGTGGTCAGGGGACACAGACACGCAGTATTTT.

There are a few counts of this clone. J is TRBJ2-7 and V is TRBV7-9, with 13 bases fitting TRBD2. The germline V gene has CDR1 SEHNR and CDR2 FQNEAQ (reference sequence). V shed 0 bases, J shed 5 bases, and the junction held 4 bases outside the gene matches. This CDR3 spans 16 amino acids. The CDR3 loop is CASSLATSGRVNEQYF. Here the CDR3 DNA reads TGTGCCAGCAGCTTAGCTACTAGCGGGAGGGTGAACGAGCAGTACTTC. Variable domain in full (rest from reference TRBV7-9 and TRBJ2-7): DTGVSQNPRHKITKRGQNVTFRCDPISEHNRLYWYRQTLGQGPEFLTYFQNEAQLEKSRLLSDRFSAERPKGSFSTLEIQRTEQGDSAMYLCASSLATSGRVNEQYFGPGTRLTVT.

V gene TRBV9 combines with J gene TRBJ2-1; TRBD2 agrees at 8 bases. V lost 3 bases and J lost 5; bases outside the gene matches: 10. Germline CDR1 is SGDLS and CDR2 is YYNGEE. The CDR3 runs to 16 residues. The CDR3, as DNA: TGTGCCAGCAGCGCTCGGATAGCGGGGCGGGACAATGAGCAGTTCTTC. Translation: CASSARIAGRDNEQFF. Based on the CDR3 plus reference TRBV9 and TRBJ2-1, the full variable domain is DSGVTQTPKHLITATGQRVTLRCSPRSGDLSVYWYQQSLDQGLQFLIQYYNGEERAKGNILERFSAQQFPDLHSELNLSSLELGDSALYFCASSARIAGRDNEQFFGPGTRLTVL.

The chain is built from TRBV19 and TRBJ2-7; no reliable D call. V lost 1 base and J 5 bases, leaving 9 bases between the germline ends. The germline V gene encodes CDR1 LNHDA and CDR2 SQIVND (reference sequence). CDR3 length: 13 residues. CDR3 DNA sequence: TGTGCCAGTAGTATAGGTAGCTGGAACGAGCAGTACTTC. Its protein product is CASSIGSWNEQYF.

The genes are TRBV29-1 and TRBJ2-1; 7 nucleotides line up with TRBD1. V was pared by 8 bases and J by 9 bases, with 7 bases of the junction left unmatched. CDR1 SQVTM and CDR2 ANQGSEA come from the germline V gene. The CDR3 is 11 residues long. The CDR3 region has the DNA TGCAGCATTCACCCAGGGGGTGAGCAGTTCTTC. Encoded protein: CSIHPGGEQFF.

The chain joins TRBV5-1 to TRBJ1-2; 7 bases align to TRBD1. This CDR3 region has 22 residues. V dropped 0 bases and J dropped 5; count of bases not matched to a gene: 28. The germline CDR1 and CDR2 sequences are SGHRS and YFSETQ. The chain's CDR3 is CASSLGTGFPLPDQSGFYGYTF. The CDR3 nucleotides are TGCGCCAGCAGCTTGGGGACAGGCTTTCCCCTTCCGGACCAGAGTGGCTTTTATGGCTACACCTTC.